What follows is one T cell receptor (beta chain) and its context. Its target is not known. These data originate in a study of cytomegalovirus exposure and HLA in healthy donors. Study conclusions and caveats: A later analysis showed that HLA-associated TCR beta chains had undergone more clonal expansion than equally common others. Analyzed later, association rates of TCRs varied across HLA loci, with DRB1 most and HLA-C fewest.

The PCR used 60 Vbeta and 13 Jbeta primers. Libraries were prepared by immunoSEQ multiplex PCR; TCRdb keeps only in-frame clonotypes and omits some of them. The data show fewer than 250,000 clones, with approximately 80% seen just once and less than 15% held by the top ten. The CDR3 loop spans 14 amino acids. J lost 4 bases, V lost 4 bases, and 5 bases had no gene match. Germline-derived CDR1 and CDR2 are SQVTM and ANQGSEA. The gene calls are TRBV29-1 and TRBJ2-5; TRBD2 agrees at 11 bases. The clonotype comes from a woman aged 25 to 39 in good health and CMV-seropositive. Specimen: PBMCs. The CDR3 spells CSVVISGGGETQYF. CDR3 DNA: TGCAGCGTTGTGATTAGCGGGGGGGGAGAGACCCAGTACTTC.